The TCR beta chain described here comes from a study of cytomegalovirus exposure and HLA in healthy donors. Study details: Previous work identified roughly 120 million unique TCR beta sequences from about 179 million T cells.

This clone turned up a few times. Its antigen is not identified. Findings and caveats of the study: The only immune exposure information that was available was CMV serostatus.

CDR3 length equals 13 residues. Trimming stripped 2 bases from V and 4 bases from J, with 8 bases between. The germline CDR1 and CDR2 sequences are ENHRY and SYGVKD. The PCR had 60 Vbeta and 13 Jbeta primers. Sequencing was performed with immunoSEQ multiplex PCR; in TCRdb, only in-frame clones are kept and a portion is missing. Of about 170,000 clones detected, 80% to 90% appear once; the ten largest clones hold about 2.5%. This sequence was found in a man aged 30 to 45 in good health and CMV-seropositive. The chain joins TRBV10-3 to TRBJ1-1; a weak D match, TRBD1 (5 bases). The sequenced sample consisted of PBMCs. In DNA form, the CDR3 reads TGTGCCATCAGTGAGGGGGGGTCCACTGAAGCTTTCTTT. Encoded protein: CAISEGGSTEAFF.